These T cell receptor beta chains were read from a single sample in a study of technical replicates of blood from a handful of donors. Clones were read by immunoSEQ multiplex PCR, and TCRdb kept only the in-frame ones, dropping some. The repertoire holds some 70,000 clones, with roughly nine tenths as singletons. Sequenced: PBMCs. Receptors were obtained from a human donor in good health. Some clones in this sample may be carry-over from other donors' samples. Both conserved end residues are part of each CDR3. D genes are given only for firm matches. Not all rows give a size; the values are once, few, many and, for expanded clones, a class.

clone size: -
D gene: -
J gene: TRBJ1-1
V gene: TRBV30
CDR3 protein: CACLWGDGTEAFF
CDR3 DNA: TGTGCCTGCCTATGGGGGGACGGCACTGAAGCTTTCTTT

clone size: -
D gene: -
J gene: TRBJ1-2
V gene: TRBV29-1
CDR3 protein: CSVAGVANYGYTF
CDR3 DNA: TGCAGCGTTGCGGGGGTAGCTAACTATGGCTACACCTTC

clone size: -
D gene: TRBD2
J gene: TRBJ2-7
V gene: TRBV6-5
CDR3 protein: CASRDLREYEQYF
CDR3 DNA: TGTGCCAGCAGAGACTTGCGGGAGTACGAGCAGTACTTC

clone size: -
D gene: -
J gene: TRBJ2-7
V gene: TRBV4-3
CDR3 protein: CASSQDFLPPSYEQYF
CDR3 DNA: TGCGCCAGCAGCCAAGATTTCCTCCCTCCCTCCTACGAGCAGTACTTC

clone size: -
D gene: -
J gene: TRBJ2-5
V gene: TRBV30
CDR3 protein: CAWTGGARETQYF
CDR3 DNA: TGTGCCTGGACCGGAGGGGCACGAGAGACCCAGTACTTC

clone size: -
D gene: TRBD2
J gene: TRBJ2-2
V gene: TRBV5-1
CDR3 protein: CASSPGLAGGPRGELFF
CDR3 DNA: TGCGCCAGCAGCCCTGGACTAGCGGGAGGGCCTAGAGGGGAGCTGTTTTTT

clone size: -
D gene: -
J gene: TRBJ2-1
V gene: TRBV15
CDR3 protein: CATSNPGGGRYHEQFF
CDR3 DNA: TGTGCCACCAGCAATCCAGGCGGGGGCCGTTACCATGAGCAGTTCTTC

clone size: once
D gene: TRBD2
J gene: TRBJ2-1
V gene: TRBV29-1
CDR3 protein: CSTSAPLRGAIFSSYNEQFF
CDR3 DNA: TGCAGCACCTCCGCTCCACTGCGGGGGGCGATATTCAGCTCCTACAATGAGCAGTTCTTC

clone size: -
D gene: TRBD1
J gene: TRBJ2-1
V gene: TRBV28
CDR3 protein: CASSTPQTGSYNEQFF
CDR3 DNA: TGTGCCAGCAGTACGCCGCAGACAGGGTCCTACAATGAGCAGTTCTTC

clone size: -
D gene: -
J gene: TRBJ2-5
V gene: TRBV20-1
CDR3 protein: CSASSEKTQYF
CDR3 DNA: TGCAGTGCTAGTTCAGAAAAGACCCAGTACTTC

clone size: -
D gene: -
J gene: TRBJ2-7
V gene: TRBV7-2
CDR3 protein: CASSLLTLSYEQYF
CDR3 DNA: TGTGCCAGCAGCCTCCTGACTCTTTCCTACGAGCAGTACTTC

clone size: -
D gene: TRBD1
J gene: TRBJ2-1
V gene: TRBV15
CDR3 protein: CATSPRTGDYNEQFF
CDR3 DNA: TGTGCCACCAGCCCCCGGACAGGGGACTACAATGAGCAGTTCTTC

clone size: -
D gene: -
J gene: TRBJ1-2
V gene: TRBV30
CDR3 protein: CAWTRGRADGYTF
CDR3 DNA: TGTGCCTGGACCCGAGGCAGGGCCGATGGCTACACCTTC

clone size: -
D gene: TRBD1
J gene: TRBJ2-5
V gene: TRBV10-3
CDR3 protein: CAISESGQGAPLTQYF
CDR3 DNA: TGTGCCATCAGTGAGTCTGGACAGGGGGCACCCTTGACCCAGTACTTC

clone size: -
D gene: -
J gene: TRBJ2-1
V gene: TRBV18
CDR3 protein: CASSPRQDNEQFF
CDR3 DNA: TGTGCCAGCTCACCACGACAGGACAATGAGCAGTTCTTC

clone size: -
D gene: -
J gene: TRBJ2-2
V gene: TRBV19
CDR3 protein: CASSIDRNTGELFF
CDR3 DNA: TGTGCCAGTAGTATAGACAGGAACACCGGGGAGCTGTTTTTT

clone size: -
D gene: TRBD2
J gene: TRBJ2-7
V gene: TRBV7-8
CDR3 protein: CASSLTSGAYEQYF
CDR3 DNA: TGTGCCAGCAGCTTGACTAGCGGGGCATACGAGCAGTACTTC

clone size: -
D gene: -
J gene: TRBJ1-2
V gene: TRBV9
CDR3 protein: CASSGSAHTRAANYGYTF
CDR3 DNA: TGTGCCAGCAGCGGTAGTGCCCATACGAGGGCAGCTAACTATGGCTACACCTTC

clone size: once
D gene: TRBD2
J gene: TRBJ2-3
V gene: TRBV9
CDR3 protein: CASSVQAGAATDTQYF
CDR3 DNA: TGTGCCAGCAGCGTCCAAGCGGGGGCCGCTACAGATACGCAGTATTTT

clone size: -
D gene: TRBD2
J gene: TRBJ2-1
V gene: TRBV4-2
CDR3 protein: CASSQGLAGGGQFF
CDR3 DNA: TGTGCCAGCAGCCAAGGACTAGCGGGAGGAGGGCAGTTCTTC

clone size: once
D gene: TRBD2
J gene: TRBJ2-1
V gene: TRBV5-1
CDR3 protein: CASSSPPPLALREKLGEQFF
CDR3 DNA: TGCGCCAGCAGCTCCCCCCCGCCCCTCGCCCTGCGGGAGAAGTTGGGTGAGCAGTTCTTC

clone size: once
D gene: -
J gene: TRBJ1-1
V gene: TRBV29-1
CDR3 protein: CSVGGDLEAFF
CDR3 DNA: TGCAGCGTGGGAGGGGACCTTGAAGCTTTCTTT

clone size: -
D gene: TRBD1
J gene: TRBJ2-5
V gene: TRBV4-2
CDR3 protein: CASSQGLGGETQYF
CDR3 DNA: TGTGCCAGCAGCCAAGGATTAGGGGGCGAGACCCAGTACTTC

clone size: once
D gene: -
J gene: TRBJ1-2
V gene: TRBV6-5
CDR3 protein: CASSYSQAFYGYTF
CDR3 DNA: TGTGCCAGCAGTTACTCTCAGGCCTTCTATGGCTACACCTTC

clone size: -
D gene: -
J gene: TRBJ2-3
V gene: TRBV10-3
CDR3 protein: CAIREPSGVGEDTDTQYF
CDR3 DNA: TGTGCCATCAGAGAGCCCTCGGGGGTTGGCGAGGACACAGATACGCAGTATTTT

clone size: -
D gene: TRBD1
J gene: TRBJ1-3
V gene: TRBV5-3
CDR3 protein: CARSQGQGSGNTIYF
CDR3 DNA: TGTGCCAGAAGCCAGGGACAGGGGTCCGGAAACACCATATATTTT

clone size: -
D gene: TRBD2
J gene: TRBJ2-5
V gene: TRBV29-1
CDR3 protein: CSVASAGGRQETQYF
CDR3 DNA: TGCAGCGTTGCTTCAGCGGGAGGCCGGCAAGAGACCCAGTACTTC

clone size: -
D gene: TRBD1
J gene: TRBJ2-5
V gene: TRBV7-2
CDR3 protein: CASSSAGRTGLGTQYF
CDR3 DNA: TGTGCCAGCAGCTCGGCGGGGAGGACAGGGTTGGGGACCCAGTACTTC

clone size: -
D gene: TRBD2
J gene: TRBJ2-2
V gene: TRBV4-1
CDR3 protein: CASSQGLARGTGELFF
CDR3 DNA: TGCGCCAGCAGCCAAGGACTAGCCCGAGGGACCGGGGAGCTGTTTTTT

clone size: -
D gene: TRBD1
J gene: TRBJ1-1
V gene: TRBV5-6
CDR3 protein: CASSRRTGLNTEAFF
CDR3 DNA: TGTGCCAGCAGTCGACGGACAGGGCTGAACACTGAAGCTTTCTTT

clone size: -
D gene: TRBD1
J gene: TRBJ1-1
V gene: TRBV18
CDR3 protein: CASSPGTANTEAFF
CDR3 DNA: TGTGCCAGCTCACCTGGGACAGCAAACACTGAAGCTTTCTTT

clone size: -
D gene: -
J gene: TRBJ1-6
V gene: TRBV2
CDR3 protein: CASSDGLERSPLHF
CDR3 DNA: TGTGCCAGCAGTGACGGACTGGAGAGGTCACCCCTCCACTTT

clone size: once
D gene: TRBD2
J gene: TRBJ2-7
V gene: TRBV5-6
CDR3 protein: CASSFRRGAYEQYF
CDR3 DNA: TGTGCCAGCAGCTTCAGGCGGGGGGCCTACGAGCAGTACTTC

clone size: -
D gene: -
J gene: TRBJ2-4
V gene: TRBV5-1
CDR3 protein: CASSPGSPQLGHIQYF
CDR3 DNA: TGCGCCAGCAGCCCAGGATCACCACAATTAGGTCACATTCAGTACTTC

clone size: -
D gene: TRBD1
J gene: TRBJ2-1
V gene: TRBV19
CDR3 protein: CASSIRTGQGLDNEQFF
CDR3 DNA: TGTGCCAGTAGTATACGTACCGGACAGGGGTTGGACAATGAGCAGTTCTTC

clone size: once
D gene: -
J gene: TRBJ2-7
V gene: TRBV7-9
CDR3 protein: CASSLVLSEQYF
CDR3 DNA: TGTGCCAGCAGCTTAGTACTCTCCGAGCAGTACTTC